This T cell receptor (beta chain) was profiled in a study of regulatory T cells in long-lasting Graves disease. The time point was: persistent/refractory GD, antithyroid drugs over 5 years with positive TRAb. Extracted RNA from PBMCs served as the source of the TCR library. This clonotype was seen only a few times. Construction of TCR beta libraries relied on iRepertoire HTBI primers and on Arm-PCR targeting CDR3 regions. One entry per CDR3 protein results from TCRdb running MiXCR on the multiplex PCR reads. The repertoire includes over 650,000 distinct CDR3 sequences, about 32% of them detected once, and about 42% sits in the top ten. The sequence was obtained from a female donor with Graves disease. The specimen comprised peripheral blood mononuclear cells (PBMCs), sampled when the disease was refractory, from a patient treated with antithyroid drugs.

The CDR3 region is CASSPGTDNNSPLHF. The CDR3 bases are TGTGCCAGCTCACCCGGTACAGACAATAATTCACCCCTCCACTTT. The rearrangement uses TRBV18 and TRBJ1-6; D gene uncertain. Deletions cut 3 bases from V and 5 bases from J, with 11 bases between. Germline CDR1 is KGHSH and CDR2 is LQKENI. The CDR3 covers 15 residues.